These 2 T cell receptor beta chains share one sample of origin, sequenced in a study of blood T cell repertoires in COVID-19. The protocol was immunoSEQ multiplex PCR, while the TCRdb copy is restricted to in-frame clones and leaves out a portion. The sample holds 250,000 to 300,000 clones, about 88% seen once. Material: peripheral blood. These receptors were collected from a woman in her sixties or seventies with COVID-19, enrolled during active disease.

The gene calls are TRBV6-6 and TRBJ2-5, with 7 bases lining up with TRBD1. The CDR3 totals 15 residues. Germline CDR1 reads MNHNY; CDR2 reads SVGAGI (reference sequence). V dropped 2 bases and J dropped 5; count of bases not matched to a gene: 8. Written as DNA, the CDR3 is TGTGCCAGCAGTTACAAAACAGGGGTTGGGGAGACCCAGTACTTC. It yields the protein CASSYKTGVGETQYF.

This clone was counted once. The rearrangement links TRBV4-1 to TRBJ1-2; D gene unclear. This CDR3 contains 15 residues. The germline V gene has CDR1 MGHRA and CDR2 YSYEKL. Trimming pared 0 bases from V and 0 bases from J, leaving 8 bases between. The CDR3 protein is CASSQELAANYGYTF. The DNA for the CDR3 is TGCGCCAGCAGCCAAGAGTTGGCAGCTAACTATGGCTACACCTTC.